This T cell receptor beta chain appears in the sequencing data of a study of type 1 regulatory T cells. About the study: T-allo10 is an in vitro-generated, Tr1-enriched CD4 T cell product specific for alloantigen.

With regard to this clonotype: The antigen is not known.

This CDR3 contains 12 residues. CDR1 is ENHRY and CDR2 is SYGVKD in the germline V gene. Trimming left V 4 bases short and J 8 bases short, with 8 bases between. MiXCR was run by TCRdb on the reads, yielding one entry per CDR3 protein. The sample contains about 62,000 distinct CDR3 sequences, roughly two thirds of which appear only once. The sequence derives from a human donor in good health. Sequencing input: cultured non-Tr1 T cells, either the whole culture or a sorted T cell fraction (not recorded which). The chain is built from TRBV10-3 and TRBJ1-4; tentative D call: TRBD1 (6 bases). CDR3 sequence: CAISAGEEKLFF. CDR3 in DNA: TGTGCCATCAGTGCAGGGGAGGAAAAACTGTTTTTT.